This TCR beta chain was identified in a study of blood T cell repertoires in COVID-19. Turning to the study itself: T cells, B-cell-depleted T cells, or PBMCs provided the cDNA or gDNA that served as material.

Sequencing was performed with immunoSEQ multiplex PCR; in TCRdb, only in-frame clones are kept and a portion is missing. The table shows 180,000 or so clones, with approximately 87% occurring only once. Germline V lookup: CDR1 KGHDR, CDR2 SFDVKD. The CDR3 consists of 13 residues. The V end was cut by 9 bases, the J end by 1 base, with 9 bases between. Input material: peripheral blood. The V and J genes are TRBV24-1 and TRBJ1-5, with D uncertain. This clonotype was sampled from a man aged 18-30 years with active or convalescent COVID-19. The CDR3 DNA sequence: TGTGCCACCGCGGAGGACAGCAATCAGCCCCAGCATTTT. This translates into CATAEDSNQPQHF.